The present T cell receptor (beta chain) was sequenced within a study of blood T cell repertoires in COVID-19. Overall study: The United States, Italy and Spain supplied acute and convalescent COVID-19 samples. The cDNA or gDNA used as material had been derived from T cells, B-cell-depleted T cells, or PBMCs.

The ends were cut back, 2 bases at V and 1 base at J, with 8 bases in the middle. Germline CDR1 and CDR2: SGHAT and FQNNGV. This CDR3 spans 14 amino acids. Original data processing: Amplifying reference gene primers gave estimates of nucleated cell counts. TCRdb's table, derived via immunoSEQ multiplex PCR, lists solely in-frame clones and lacks some. V, J and clone size were drawn from that table, and D and trimming were deduced from the DNA. The table includes roughly 73,000 clones, roughly 79% detected once. Sequenced sample: peripheral blood. V gene TRBV11-2 combines with J gene TRBJ1-2; tentative D call: TRBD1 (5 bases). This sequence was found in a woman in her 70s with acute or convalescent COVID-19. The CDR3 here is CASSLTDSNYGYTF. Written as DNA, the CDR3 is TGTGCCAGCAGCTTAACCGACAGTAACTATGGCTACACCTTC.